The 21 T cell receptor beta chains given below trace back to one sample, sequenced in a study of blood T cell repertoires in COVID-19 (dated by TCRdb to 2020 to 2022). Library preparation used the immunoSEQ multiplex PCR assay. Here the immuneACCESS table is served through TCRdb, limited to in-frame sequences with V and J called. Missing clones are a known gap in these copies; in checked studies unresolved V genes cover under half, and the rest lacks a known reason. The sample table shows roughly 55,000 clones, and 87% are seen once. 6.5% of the sample is taken by the ten largest. The sequenced material came from peripheral blood. The receptors were sampled from a man aged 45-65 years with active COVID-19.

This sequence joins TRBV5-1 and TRBJ2-1, with 7 bases aligning to TRBD2. CDR3 length equals 13 residues. Germline-derived CDR1 and CDR2 are SGHRS and YFSETQ. Trimming removed 7 bases from V and 4 bases from J; junction bases left unmatched: 5. The DNA for the CDR3 is TGCGCCAGCGAGAGCGGGGTTTACAATGAGCAGTTCTTC. It specifies CASESGVYNEQFF.

The chain has TRBV2 and TRBJ1-5, with D possibly TRBD1 on 5 matching bases. Germline CDR1 and CDR2: SNHLY and FYNNEI. Trimming stripped 5 bases from V and 1 base from J, with 6 bases between. The CDR3 spans 13 residues. This CDR3 reads CASSQGSNQPQHF. In nucleotides, the CDR3 is TGTGCCAGCAGTCAGGGAAGCAATCAGCCCCAGCATTTT. Complete variable domain (other parts from reference TRBV2 and TRBJ1-5): EPEVTQTPSHQVTQMGQEVILRCVPISNHLYFYWYRQILGQKVEFLVSFYNNEISEKSEIFDDQFSVERPDGSNFTLKIRSTKLEDSAMYFCASSQGSNQPQHFGDGTRLSIL.

The J gene is TRBJ1-4, the V gene TRBV2, with D tentatively TRBD1 (6 bases). This CDR3 has 15 amino acids. The ends were cut back, 1 base at V and 5 bases at J, with 11 bases in the middle. Germline V gene sequence: CDR1 SNHLY, CDR2 FYNNEI. The CDR3 coding sequence is TGTGCCAGCAGTGAAGGCCCCAGGGGAAATGAAAAACTGTTTTTT. It yields the protein CASSEGPRGNEKLFF.

This sequence joins TRBV5-4 and TRBJ2-7; 8 nucleotides align to TRBD2. The CDR3 totals 16 residues. Trimming cost V 0 bases and J 4 bases; bases outside gene matches: 9. Per the germline V gene, CDR1 is SGHNT and CDR2 is YYREEE (reference sequence). The CDR3 DNA is TGTGCCAGCAGCTTGGCCGCGGGGGGCGGGGGTTACGAGCAGTACTTC. Translated, it gives CASSLAAGGGGYEQYF.

The chain has TRBV6-1 and TRBJ1-1; 8 bases line up with TRBD1. The V and J ends lost 0 bases and 5 bases, in that order; junction bases with no gene match: 5. The germline V gene has CDR1 MNHNS and CDR2 SASEGT. The length of the CDR3 is 15 residues. The CDR3 protein is CASSEAPGGRTEAFF. CDR3 nucleotides: TGTGCCAGCAGTGAAGCGCCAGGGGGCAGGACTGAAGCTTTCTTT.

The table lists this clone with a few counts. This chain connects TRBV6-1 to TRBJ2-5; TRBD2 agrees at 8 bases. Germline CDR1 MNHNS, CDR2 SASEGT. The V segment lost 1 base and the J segment 6 bases; nucleotides outside the gene matches: 10. The CDR3 is made up of 16 amino acids. CDR3 region: CASSEGSGVRGKTQYF. The CDR3 nucleotides are TGTGCCAGCAGTGAAGGTAGCGGGGTCCGTGGGAAGACCCAGTACTTC.

V is TRBV30 and J is TRBJ2-5, with TRBD2 matching 16 bases. V was pared by 5 bases and J by 5 bases, with 17 bases of the junction left unmatched. Germline CDR1 GTSNPN, CDR2 SVGIG (reference sequence). The CDR3 has 19 residues. The CDR3 coding sequence is TGTGCCTGGGACAGCCCGGGACTAGCGGGAGGGGTTTCGAGGGAGACCCAGTACTTC. Translating it yields CAWDSPGLAGGVSRETQYF.

The rearrangement links TRBV18 to TRBJ2-7, with TRBD2 matching 8 bases. The CDR3 consists of 15 residues. CDR1 is KGHSH and CDR2 is LQKENI in the germline V gene. Losses at the gene ends were 6 bases for V and 2 bases for J; bases not matched to a gene: 9. The DNA for the CDR3 is TGTGCCAGCTCCCTTGATGAGCGGGAGACCTACGAGCAGTACTTC. Residues: CASSLDERETYEQYF.

This clone was recorded once. The rearrangement uses TRBV5-8 and TRBJ1-4; 10 nucleotides agree with TRBD1. V dropped 4 bases and J dropped 2; count of bases not matched to a gene: 5. CDR3 size: 16 residues. Germline V gene sequence: CDR1 SGHTS, CDR2 YDEGEE. In DNA, the CDR3 is TGTGCCAGCAGCACGGGACAGGGGTACACTAATGAAAAACTGTTTTTT. It specifies CASSTGQGYTNEKLFF.

This chain connects TRBV5-5 to TRBJ1-3; no reliable D call. Germline assignment: CDR1 SGHKS and CDR2 YYEKEE (reference sequence). V lost 0 bases and J 0 bases, leaving 13 bases between the germline ends. This CDR3 has 17 residues. CDR3 nucleotides: TGTGCCAGCAGCTTGGCCGCAGGTGGGAGCTCTGGAAACACCATATATTTT. Translated, it gives CASSLAAGGSSGNTIYF.

The V and J genes are TRBV5-4 and TRBJ2-5; possibly TRBD2 for D (5 bases). This CDR3 has 15 amino acids. The V gene's germline CDR1 is SGHNT and CDR2 YYREEE (reference sequence). With 0 bases removed from V and 2 bases from J, the gap between germline ends came to 11 bases. The CDR3 here is CASSLDSGRQETQYF. Here the CDR3 DNA reads TGTGCCAGCAGCTTGGACAGCGGAAGACAAGAGACCCAGTACTTC. Full variable domain (outside the CDR3, taken from reference TRBV5-4 and TRBJ2-5): ETGVTQSPTHLIKTRGQQVTLRCSSQSGHNTVSWYQQALGQGPQFIFQYYREEENGRGNFPPRFSGLQFPNYSSELNVNALELDDSALYLCASSLDSGRQETQYFGPGTRLLVL.

This clone was seen a few times. This chain links TRBV30 with TRBJ1-4; D might be TRBD1 (6 bases). This CDR3 spans 15 amino acids. Germline values: CDR1 GTSNPN, CDR2 SVGIG (reference sequence). The germline V and J ends were trimmed by 1 base and 8 bases, with 17 bases remaining between them. The CDR3 DNA sequence: TGTGCCTGGAGTGGCCAGGGGAACCTCGGGGAAAAACTGTTTTTT. Its protein is CAWSGQGNLGEKLFF.

The V and J genes are TRBV10-3 and TRBJ2-1; TRBD1 matches 8 bases. Germline CDR1 reads ENHRY; CDR2 reads SYGVKD. This CDR3 has 18 amino acids. Trimming removed 0 bases from V and 8 bases from J; junction bases left unmatched: 15. This chain's CDR3 is CAISESLRGPYIRDEQFF. CDR3 bases: TGTGCCATCAGTGAGTCGCTCAGGGGGCCATACATTAGGGATGAGCAGTTCTTC.

In this sample, this clone turned up once. The gene calls are TRBV10-1 and TRBJ2-5, with TRBD2 matching over 8 bases. The CDR3 has 15 amino acids. CDR1 and CDR2 (germline): WNHNN, SYGVQD (reference sequence). V dropped 1 base and J dropped 5; count of bases not matched to a gene: 6. The CDR3: CASSELRGAVETQYF. The CDR3 bases are TGCGCCAGCAGTGAGTTGCGGGGGGCCGTGGAGACCCAGTACTTC.

The chain links TRBV2 to TRBJ2-7, with D possibly matching TRBD2 (6 bases). CDR3 size: 13 residues. Trimming removed 6 bases from V and 3 bases from J, with 12 bases in between. Germline V gene lookup returns CDR1 SNHLY and CDR2 FYNNEI. This CDR3 is CASRRDLDYEQYF. CDR3 bases: TGTGCCAGCAGAAGGGACTTAGACTACGAGCAGTACTTC.

This clone came up a few times. The rearrangement joins TRBV5-4 to TRBJ2-5; TRBD2 matches 11 bases. The CDR3 is made up of 16 amino acids. Germline trimming cut 4 bases from V and 2 bases from J; bases unmatched to any gene: 7. Germline V CDR1 and CDR2: SGHNT, YYREEE (reference sequence). The CDR3 region is CASSPGASGGQETQYF. DNA of the CDR3: TGTGCCAGCAGCCCCGGGGCTAGCGGGGGGCAAGAGACCCAGTACTTC.

V and J are TRBV11-2 and TRBJ1-1; D might be TRBD1 (5 bases). Germline values: CDR1 SGHAT, CDR2 FQNNGV. CDR3 length: 12 residues. Trimming cost V 7 bases and J 10 bases, with 16 bases left between them. The CDR3 DNA is TGTGCCAGCACTAACGGTCGCGGGGGAGCTTTCTTT. This sequence encodes CASTNGRGGAFF. The full variable domain, with the rest looked up from reference TRBV11-2 and TRBJ1-1, is EAGVAQSPRYKIIEKRQSVAFWCNPISGHATLYWYQQILGQGPKLLIQFQNNGVVDDSQLPKDRFSAERLKGVDSTLKIQPAKLEDSAVYLCASTNGRGGAFFGQGTRLTVV.

V usage is TRBV29-1 and J usage is TRBJ1-2, with 12 bases identical to TRBD1. J gave up 10 bases and V 6 bases, and 3 bases lay outside the gene matches. CDR1 and CDR2 (germline): SQVTM, ANQGSEA. The CDR3 is 11 amino acids. CDR3 sequence reads: CSVGQGADYTF. The CDR3 DNA sequence: TGCAGCGTGGGACAGGGGGCGGACTACACCTTC.

This clone occurred once. The rearrangement links TRBV3-1 (or the pseudogene TRBV3-2) to TRBJ1-2; D is uncertain. Per the germline V gene, CDR1 is LGHDT and CDR2 is YNNKEL (reference sequence). V lost 4 bases, J lost 3 bases, and 12 bases lay in between. The CDR3 runs to 14 residues. CDR3: CASSPVAVDYGYTF. The CDR3 DNA reads TGTGCCAGCAGCCCCGTTGCGGTGGACTATGGCTACACCTTC.

This chain uses TRBV19 with TRBJ2-3; 9 bases fit TRBD2. Trimming took 7 bases from V and 4 from J; bases not matched to a gene: 3. The CDR3 totals 13 residues. CDR1 LNHDA and CDR2 SQIVND come from the germline V gene (reference sequence). DNA for the CDR3: TGTGCCAGTACGCGGGAGGGCCCAGATACGCAGTATTTT. Residues: CASTREGPDTQYF.

This clone has only one observation. The chain combines TRBV5-1 with TRBJ2-5, with 11 positions matching TRBD2. Germline-derived CDR1 and CDR2 are SGHRS and YFSETQ. The CDR3 spans 15 residues. Trimming removed 3 bases from V and 3 bases from J; junction bases left unmatched: 4. The CDR3 DNA sequence: TGCGCCAGCAGCTCCGGGACTAGCGGTGAAGAGACCCAGTACTTC. Its translation: CASSSGTSGEETQYF.